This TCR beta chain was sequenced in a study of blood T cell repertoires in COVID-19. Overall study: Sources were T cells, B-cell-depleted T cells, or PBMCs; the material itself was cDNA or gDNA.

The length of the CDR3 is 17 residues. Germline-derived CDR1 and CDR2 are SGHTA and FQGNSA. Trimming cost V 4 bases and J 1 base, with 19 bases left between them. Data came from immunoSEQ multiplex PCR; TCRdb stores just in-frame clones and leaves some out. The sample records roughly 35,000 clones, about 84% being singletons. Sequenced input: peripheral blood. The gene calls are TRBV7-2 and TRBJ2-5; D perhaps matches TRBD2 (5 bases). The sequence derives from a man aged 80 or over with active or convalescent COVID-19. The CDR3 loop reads CASSSGNAGVIQETQYF. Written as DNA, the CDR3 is TGTGCCAGCAGCTCCGGAAATGCCGGGGTGATCCAAGAGACCCAGTACTTC.